A single T cell receptor beta chain is shown here with its context. The sample belongs to a study of shared clonotypes between healthy human individuals. The V gene's germline CDR1 is MNHEY and CDR2 SMNVEV (reference sequence). Trimming took 2 bases from V and 0 from J, leaving 10 bases between them. The CDR3 has 15 amino acids. Method: immunoSEQ multiplex PCR; TCRdb's copy keeps in-frame clones and lacks some. The sample includes millions of clones, approximately 95% of them seen just once. This TCR derives from a man aged 18 to 30 in good health. Some clones in this sample may be carry-over from other donors' samples. Sequencing was carried out using naive CD4+ T cells from PBMCs. As for subset: CD45RA+ positively selected. This rearrangement joins TRBV27 to TRBJ1-1; D is unclear. The CDR3 sequence: CASSLRIALNTEAFF. The DNA of the CDR3 is TGTGCCAGCAGTTTACGGATAGCCTTGAACACTGAAGCTTTCTTT.